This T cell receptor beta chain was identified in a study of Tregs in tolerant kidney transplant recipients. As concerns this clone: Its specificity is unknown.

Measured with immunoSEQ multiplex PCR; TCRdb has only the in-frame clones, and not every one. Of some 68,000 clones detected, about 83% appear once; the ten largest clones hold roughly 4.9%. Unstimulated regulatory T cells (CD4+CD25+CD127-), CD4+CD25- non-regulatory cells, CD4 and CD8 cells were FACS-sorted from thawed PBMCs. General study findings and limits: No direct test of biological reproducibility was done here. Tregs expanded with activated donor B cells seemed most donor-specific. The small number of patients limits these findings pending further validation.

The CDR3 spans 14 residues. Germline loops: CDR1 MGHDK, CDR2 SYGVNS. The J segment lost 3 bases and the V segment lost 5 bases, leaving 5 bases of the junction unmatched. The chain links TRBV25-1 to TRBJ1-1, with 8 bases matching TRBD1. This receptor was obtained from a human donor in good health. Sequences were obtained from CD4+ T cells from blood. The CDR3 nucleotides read TGTGCCAGCAGTCCGACAGGGGTTTACACTGAAGCTTTCTTT. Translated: CASSPTGVYTEAFF.